This TCR beta chain derives from a study of shared clonotypes between healthy human individuals. Study-wide context: The composition of the donors was two women and three men aged 18 to 49. Study findings and constraints: The researchers took only blood, and tissue repertoires probably look different. Clonotypes that were shared across a handful of donors made up approximately 5% of naive CD4 clonotypes.

From germline, CDR1 is SNHLY and CDR2 FYNNEI. The CDR3 consists of 17 residues. V was clipped by 6 bases and J by 0 bases; unmatched bases: 7. The naive CD8 subset, CD45RO-negative cells positively selected for CCR7, excluded terminally differentiated effector memory CD45RA+ cells. Details on this clone: Its antigen is unidentified.

The method was immunoSEQ multiplex PCR; TCRdb's version includes in-frame clones alone and lacks a portion of them. The table includes over 2,000,000 clones, 93% detected once. This chain links TRBV2 with TRBJ2-3, with 12 bases matching TRBD2. The TCR was taken from a man in his late teens or twenties in good health. Some clones in this sample may be carry-over from other donors' samples. Sequences were obtained from naive CD8+ T cells from PBMCs. CDR3 DNA sequence: TGTGCCAGCAGCGACTGGACTAGCGGGGCTAGCACAGATACGCAGTATTTT. Protein sequence: CASSDWTSGASTDTQYF.